This entry concerns a single T cell receptor beta chain. The record originates from a study of blood T cell repertoires in COVID-19. Original handling: Amplification with reference gene primers provided the estimates of nucleated cell counts. The data were produced by immunoSEQ multiplex PCR, yet TCRdb's version contains in-frame clones alone and is incomplete. The V and J calls and clone size come from that table; D and trimming were worked out from the DNA. Of about 230,000 clones in the sample, 85% to 90% were seen once. Cohort assignment relied on participant-reported clinical history. V shed 1 base and J shed 4 bases, with 10 bases lying between them. Per the germline V gene, CDR1 is LGHDT and CDR2 is YNNKEL (reference sequence). The CDR3 loop spans 14 amino acids.

This TCR was recovered from a woman in her 30s with acute COVID-19. The specimen sequenced was PBMCs or T cells enriched from blood (not recorded which). V and J are TRBV3-1 (or the pseudogene TRBV3-2) and TRBJ1-2; tentative D call: TRBD1 (5 bases). The chain's CDR3 is CASSQGEGLYGYTF. CDR3 DNA: TGTGCCAGCAGCCAAGGAGAGGGACTCTATGGCTACACCTTC.